The rows below give T cell receptor beta chains drawn from one sample of a study of OX40 agonist ivuxolimab in advanced cancers. Libraries were prepared by immunoSEQ multiplex PCR; TCRdb keeps only in-frame clonotypes and omits some of them. The data hold roughly 69,000 clones, with under 95% observed a single time. The sequences come from CD4+ or CD8+ T cells sorted from blood, collected in a trial of the OX40 agonist ivuxolimab. Receptors were obtained from an adult with an advanced solid tumor such as melanoma, head and neck, liver or kidney cancer. Each CDR3 is given with its conserved first and last residue. The order of the fields is V gene, clone size, D gene, J gene, CDR3 protein, CDR3 DNA. A D gene is named only where the DNA matches it firmly. Where a row states a size, it is once, few, many or the class of an expanded clone; other rows omit it.

TRBV10-3	-	-	TRBJ2-5	CAISESGLRGAQYF	TGTGCCATCAGTGAGTCGGGACTCCGAGGGGCCCAGTACTTC
TRBV6-5	-	-	TRBJ2-7	CASSSFGWEQQYF	TGTGCCAGCAGTTCCTTCGGGTGGGAACAGCAGTACTTC
TRBV5-4	-	TRBD2	TRBJ2-1	CASSLVGGSSYNEQFF	TGTGCCAGCAGCTTGGTCGGCGGGAGCTCCTACAATGAGCAGTTCTTC
TRBV7-9	-	TRBD1	TRBJ2-2	CASTSNTGAHGLFF	TGTGCCAGCACCTCAAACACAGGGGCCCATGGGCTGTTTTTT
TRBV28	-	-	TRBJ2-1	CASSRQADEQFF	TGTGCCAGCAGTCGACAGGCGGATGAGCAGTTCTTC
TRBV5-1	-	-	TRBJ1-1	CASSSAQGSTEAFF	TGCGCCAGCAGCTCGGCACAGGGTTCCACTGAAGCTTTCTTT
TRBV2	once	-	TRBJ1-4	CASRRDLEKLFF	TGTGCCAGCCGACGGGACCTGGAAAAACTGTTTTTT
TRBV4-1	-	-	TRBJ2-3	CASSQELVGWTTTDTQYF	TGCGCCAGCAGCCAAGAGTTGGTGGGGTGGACGACCACAGATACGCAGTATTTT
TRBV9	-	-	TRBJ2-7	CASSVGSSSYEQYF	TGTGCCAGCAGCGTAGGGTCGAGCTCCTACGAGCAGTACTTC
TRBV6-5	-	-	TRBJ2-7	CASSYSREFYEQYF	TGTGCCAGCAGTTACTCAAGGGAATTCTACGAGCAGTACTTC
TRBV5-6	-	-	TRBJ2-7	CASSSLQRAYEQYF	TGTGCCAGCAGCTCATTACAGCGGGCGTACGAGCAGTACTTC
TRBV9	-	TRBD2	TRBJ2-5	CASSLTSGRQETQYF	TGTGCCAGCAGCTTGACTAGCGGGAGGCAAGAGACCCAGTACTTC
TRBV5-1	-	TRBD1	TRBJ2-3	CASSLGQGALSTDTQYF	TGCGCCAGCAGCTTGGGACAGGGGGCGCTGAGCACAGATACGCAGTATTTT
TRBV28	-	TRBD2	TRBJ2-3	CASSLISGRTTDTQYF	TGTGCCAGCAGTTTAATTAGCGGGAGGACCACAGATACGCAGTATTTT
TRBV28	-	TRBD2	TRBJ2-7	CASSPASGSGYEQYF	TGTGCCAGCAGTCCGGCGAGCGGGAGTGGCTACGAGCAGTACTTC
TRBV6-6	-	-	TRBJ1-2	CASRLGQTANYGYTF	TGTGCCAGCAGGCTCGGCCAGACAGCTAACTATGGCTACACCTTC
TRBV28	-	-	TRBJ1-2	CASSLGHRGYTF	TGTGCCAGCAGTTTAGGGCATCGAGGCTACACCTTC
TRBV6-6	-	TRBD2	TRBJ2-7	CASNPSGMVYEQYF	TGTGCCAGCAATCCTAGCGGGATGGTCTACGAGCAGTACTTC
TRBV27	-	-	TRBJ1-4	CASSLSGGVTNEKLFF	TGTGCCAGCAGTTTATCGGGGGGGGTCACTAATGAAAAACTGTTTTTT
TRBV20-1	-	-	TRBJ2-1	CSARRAHEQFF	TGCAGTGCTAGACGCGCACATGAGCAGTTCTTC
TRBV9	-	-	TRBJ1-1	CASSVGHRMNTEAFF	TGTGCCAGCAGCGTGGGACACCGAATGAACACTGAAGCTTTCTTT
TRBV10-1	-	-	TRBJ2-2	CASSESAGRDTGELFF	TGCGCCAGCAGTGAGTCGGCAGGGAGAGACACCGGGGAGCTGTTTTTT
TRBV6-5	-	TRBD2	TRBJ2-7	CASMNSGRFYEQYF	TGTGCCAGCATGAATAGCGGGCGTTTTTACGAGCAGTACTTC
TRBV19	-	-	TRBJ1-2	CASSKGDYGYTF	TGTGCCAGTAGTAAGGGGGACTATGGCTACACCTTC
TRBV28	-	-	TRBJ1-2	CASSLGGELNYGYTF	TGTGCCAGCAGTTTGGGGGGCGAGCTTAACTATGGCTACACCTTC
TRBV28	-	-	TRBJ2-7	CASRTAGTSSYEQYF	TGTGCCAGCAGGACCGCAGGGACCAGCTCCTACGAGCAGTACTTC
TRBV6-1	-	-	TRBJ2-7	CASSPEAGYEQYF	TGTGCCAGCAGCCCCGAGGCCGGTTACGAGCAGTACTTC
TRBV7-3	-	-	TRBJ2-2	CASSQGGELFF	TGTGCCAGCAGCCAGGGCGGGGAGCTGTTTTTT
TRBV6-1	-	-	TRBJ1-3	CASSEPVRGNTIYF	TGTGCCAGCAGTGAACCCGTCAGGGGAAACACCATATATTTT
TRBV7-9	-	TRBD1	TRBJ1-4	CASSLDRGHEKLFF	TGTGCCAGCAGCTTAGACAGGGGGCATGAAAAACTGTTTTTT
TRBV19	-	-	TRBJ2-4	CASRSPKNIQYF	TGTGCCAGTAGATCCCCCAAAAACATTCAGTACTTC
TRBV9	-	TRBD2	TRBJ2-1	CASSVAASGGFSEQFF	TGTGCCAGCAGCGTAGCGGCTAGCGGGGGCTTTTCCGAGCAGTTCTTC
TRBV21-1	-	-	TRBJ2-5	CASSKGAEETQYF	TGTGCCAGCAGCAAAGGAGCGGAAGAGACCCAGTACTTC
TRBV28	-	-	TRBJ2-1	CASSFLYRNEQFF	TGTGCCAGCAGTTTTCTGTACCGCAATGAGCAGTTCTTC
TRBV7-3	once	TRBD2	TRBJ2-7	CASTLILGSGSPYEQYF	TGTGCCAGCACCTTAATACTGGGTAGCGGGAGCCCCTACGAGCAGTACTTC
TRBV6-6	-	-	TRBJ1-1	CASSYLQGTEAFF	TGTGCCAGCAGTTACTTACAGGGCACTGAAGCTTTCTTT
TRBV21-1	once	-	TRBJ1-1	CASSLDREVSYEAFF	TGTGCCAGCAGCTTGGACAGGGAGGTTAGTTATGAAGCTTTCTTT
TRBV18	-	-	TRBJ2-2	CASSPLPRIGQGTGELFF	TGTGCCAGCTCACCTCTTCCCAGAATTGGCCAGGGCACCGGGGAGCTGTTTTTT
TRBV28	-	TRBD2	TRBJ2-7	CASSLWGLAGKDEQYF	TGTGCCAGCAGTTTATGGGGACTAGCGGGTAAGGACGAGCAGTACTTC
TRBV15	-	-	TRBJ1-5	CATSRNREGQPQHF	TGTGCCACCAGCAGGAACAGGGAGGGTCAGCCCCAGCATTTT
TRBV30	-	-	TRBJ2-1	CAWARSNEQFF	TGTGCCTGGGCTCGAAGCAATGAGCAGTTCTTC
TRBV30	once	TRBD2	TRBJ2-1	CAWRSRGSEFF	TGTGCCTGGAGATCTCGCGGGAGTGAGTTCTTC
TRBV27	once	-	TRBJ2-1	CASSPRQGANEQFF	TGTGCCAGCAGTCCCCGACAAGGCGCCAATGAGCAGTTCTTC
TRBV28	-	-	TRBJ2-7	CASSLVTGFSYEQYF	TGTGCCAGCAGTTTAGTCACAGGGTTCTCCTACGAGCAGTACTTC
TRBV7-6	-	TRBD1	TRBJ1-4	CASSSGTGGRGKLFF	TGTGCCAGCAGCAGCGGGACAGGGGGACGGGGAAAACTGTTTTTT
TRBV19	-	-	TRBJ1-5	CASSTLTVLLNQPQHF	TGTGCCAGTAGTACTCTGACAGTCCTCCTCAATCAGCCCCAGCATTTT
TRBV7-2	-	-	TRBJ2-1	CASSLPSRGNEQFF	TGTGCCAGCAGCTTACCTAGCCGGGGGAATGAGCAGTTCTTC
TRBV2	-	TRBD2	TRBJ2-5	CASKRGLAGVKETQYF	TGTGCCAGCAAAAGAGGACTAGCGGGAGTGAAAGAGACCCAGTACTTC
TRBV11-2	-	-	TRBJ2-7	CASSRSGTYEQYF	TGTGCCAGCAGCCGAAGCGGAACCTACGAGCAGTACTTC
TRBV21-1	-	-	TRBJ1-1	CASSSLGSAFF	TGTGCCAGCAGCTCCCTCGGATCAGCTTTCTTT
TRBV6-5	-	-	TRBJ2-3	CASSTLRGRTDTQYF	TGTGCCAGCAGCACTTTGCGGGGGCGTACAGATACGCAGTATTTT
TRBV1	-	-	TRBJ2-7	CASSQLGHEQYF	TGCGCCAGCAGCCAACTAGGGCACGAGCAGTACTTC
TRBV29-1	-	TRBD2	TRBJ2-7	CSVRPAGPSYEQHF	TGCAGCGTTCGGCCAGCGGGGCCCTCCTACGAGCAGCACTTC
TRBV2	-	TRBD2	TRBJ2-1	CASSQGVPGLAGVGEQFF	TGTGCCAGCAGTCAGGGAGTCCCGGGACTAGCGGGAGTAGGGGAGCAGTTCTTC
TRBV11-3	-	TRBD1	TRBJ2-7	CASSFSPGQEVYEQYF	TGTGCCAGCAGCTTCTCCCCAGGACAGGAGGTCTACGAGCAGTACTTC
TRBV7-2	-	-	TRBJ1-5	CASSFPGAQPQHF	TGTGCCAGCAGCTTTCCGGGGGCGCAGCCCCAGCATTTT
TRBV27	-	TRBD1	TRBJ2-2	CASRQGGNTGELFF	TGTGCCAGCAGACAGGGGGGGAACACCGGGGAGCTGTTTTTT
TRBV10-3	-	-	TRBJ1-2	CAISGGARIGNYGYTF	TGTGCCATCAGTGGGGGGGCAAGGATAGGGAACTATGGCTACACCTTC
TRBV11-2	-	TRBD2	TRBJ2-7	CASSLVGVAGTYEQYF	TGTGCCAGCAGCTTAGTCGGGGTAGCGGGGACCTACGAGCAGTACTTC